This T cell receptor (beta chain) was documented in a study of beta chain features in type 1 diabetes. This clone has just a few counts. The sequenced template was cDNA made from the entire isolated RNA. Profiling relied on immunoSEQ multiplex PCR, and the TCRdb table lists in-frame clones only, not all of them. There are 140,000 to 150,000 clones in the sample; about 50% occur only once, and approximately 0.4% lies in the top ten. This CDR3 has 16 amino acids. V lost 2 bases, J lost 1 base, and 3 bases stayed unmatched. CDR1 and CDR2 (germline): MNHNY, SVGAGI (reference sequence). This chain connects TRBV6-6 to TRBJ2-4, with 9 nucleotides matching TRBD2. Material: Tregs from blood. The sequence derives from a man aged 18 to 35 in good health. The CDR3 protein is CASSYGGGAAKNIQYF. As DNA, the CDR3 is TGTGCCAGCAGTTACGGCGGGGGGGCGGCCAAAAACATTCAGTACTTC.